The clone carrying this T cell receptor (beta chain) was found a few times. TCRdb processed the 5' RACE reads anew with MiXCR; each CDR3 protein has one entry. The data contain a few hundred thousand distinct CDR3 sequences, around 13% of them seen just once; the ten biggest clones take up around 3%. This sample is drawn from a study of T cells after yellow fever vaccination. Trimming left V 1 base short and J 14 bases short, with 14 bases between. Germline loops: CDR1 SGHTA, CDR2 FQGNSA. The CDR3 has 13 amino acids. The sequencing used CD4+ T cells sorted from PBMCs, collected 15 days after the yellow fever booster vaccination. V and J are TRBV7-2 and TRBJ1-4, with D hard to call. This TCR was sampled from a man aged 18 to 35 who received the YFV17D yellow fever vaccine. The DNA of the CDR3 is TGTGCCAGCAGCTTAGGGGCGACGGAAACTCTGTTTTTT. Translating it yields CASSLGATETLFF.